The rows below give T cell receptor beta chains drawn from one sample of a study of T cell changes during pregnancy in multiple sclerosis. Clones were sequenced by immunoSEQ multiplex PCR, and TCRdb holds only the in-frame ones, with some missing. The sample lists approximately 110,000 clones; 90% to 95% were seen once. This sample comprised peripheral blood, obtained in the third trimester of pregnancy. Receptors originate from a female donor with multiple sclerosis, enrolled in a pregnancy study. The CDR3 runs from the conserved cysteine through the conserved F or W. D genes are given only for firm matches. Rows give clone size only sometimes, using once, few, many, or a class for an expanded clone.

clone size	D gene	V gene	J gene	CDR3 DNA	CDR3 protein
.	.	TRBV9	TRBJ2-7	TGTGCCAGCAGCCCCGGTCCTAACCCCCTCGAGCAGTACTTC	CASSPGPNPLEQYF
.	.	TRBV5-1	TRBJ1-3	TGCGCCAGCACCACCGGGATCTCTGGAAACACCATATATTTT	CASTTGISGNTIYF
.	.	TRBV28	TRBJ1-5	TGTGCCAGCAGTTTATGGACAGGCGACAGCAATCAGCCCCAGCATTTT	CASSLWTGDSNQPQHF
.	.	TRBV6-5	TRBJ2-7	TGTGCCAGCAGTTACTCGACGGGAGCCTCCTACGAGCAGTACTTC	CASSYSTGASYEQYF
.	.	TRBV7-3	TRBJ2-2	TGTGCCAGCAGCCCCTACGGCGGGGAGCTGTTTTTT	CASSPYGGELFF
once	.	TRBV6-5	TRBJ1-1	TGTGCCAGCAGTCGGGATCCTTGGGACACTGAAGCTTTCTTT	CASSRDPWDTEAFF
.	.	TRBV28	TRBJ2-4	TGTGCCAGCAGTATCTTGGGGGGAGAAGGAAACATTCAGTACTTC	CASSILGGEGNIQYF
few	TRBD1	TRBV30	TRBJ2-1	TGTGCCTGGAGTCTTGGGACAGGTAATGAGCAGTTCTTC	CAWSLGTGNEQFF
once	TRBD2	TRBV7-2	TRBJ2-3	TGTGCCAGCAGCTTAAGTTCCGGGAGGTCAGATACGCAGTATTTT	CASSLSSGRSDTQYF
.	TRBD1	TRBV6-5	TRBJ1-1	TGTGCCAGCAACAGGGGCGAGAGCACTGAAGCTTTCTTT	CASNRGESTEAFF
few	.	TRBV19	TRBJ1-1	TGTGCCAGTAGTATTGAAAGGGGATACACTGAAGCTTTCTTT	CASSIERGYTEAFF
.	.	TRBV30	TRBJ1-2	TGTGCCTGGAGTGTAGGGGGGGTATACACCTTC	CAWSVGGVYTF
.	TRBD2	TRBV7-3	TRBJ2-2	TGTGCCAGCAGGCCGACTAGCGGGGAAACCGGGGAGCTGTTTTTT	CASRPTSGETGELFF
once	.	TRBV13	TRBJ1-5	TGTGCCAGCAGCTTCCAAAATCAGCCCCAGCATTTT	CASSFQNQPQHF
.	.	TRBV19	TRBJ1-5	TGTGCCAGTAGTGACTCGGGGGGGGGCAATCAGCCCCAGCATTTT	CASSDSGGGNQPQHF
.	.	TRBV30	TRBJ1-1	TGTGCCTGGTGCCCTCTCCTGACGGGGAACACTGAAGCTTTCTTT	CAWCPLLTGNTEAFF
.	TRBD2	TRBV6-4	TRBJ2-3	TGTGCCAGCAGTCCTTTGAGCGGGGGAGCTACAGATACGCAGTATTTT	CASSPLSGGATDTQYF
.	.	TRBV11-2	TRBJ1-4	TGTGCCAGCAGCTTGGCAGGGCTTAATGAAAAACTGTTTTTT	CASSLAGLNEKLFF
.	TRBD2	TRBV29-1	TRBJ2-3	TGCAGCGCACTTCGGACTAGCGGGAGTGCAGATACGCAGTATTTT	CSALRTSGSADTQYF
once	.	TRBV19	TRBJ1-5	TGTGCCAGTAGTATCCCCCTTACAGTATCGGCTCAGCCCCAGCATTTT	CASSIPLTVSAQPQHF
.	TRBD2	TRBV5-1	TRBJ2-7	TGCGCCAGCAGCGGAAGGACTAGCGGCTACGAGCAGTACTTC	CASSGRTSGYEQYF
.	TRBD2	TRBV5-4	TRBJ2-5	TGTGCCAGCAGCGCTGGACTAGCGGGGTTACAAGAGACCCAGTACTTC	CASSAGLAGLQETQYF
few	.	TRBV5-1	TRBJ1-1	TGCGCCAGCAGCTTGTCGTCAGGGGCCAACACTGAAGCTTTCTTT	CASSLSSGANTEAFF
.	.	TRBV21-1	TRBJ2-3	TGTGCCAGCAGCGCTAGCGGTCTAGCGGAGGGGGGGGATACGCAGTATTTT	CASSASGLAEGGDTQYF
.	.	TRBV29-1	TRBJ2-1	TGCAGCGTTGAGGCGGACTCCTCCTACAATGAGCAGTTCTTC	CSVEADSSYNEQFF
.	.	TRBV18	TRBJ2-6	TGTGCCAGCTCACCCGGACAGATAATTGGGGCCAACGTCCTGACTTTC	CASSPGQIIGANVLTF
.	.	TRBV5-1	TRBJ1-1	TGCGCCAGCAGTGGGGTGGGGAGGAACACTGAAGCTTTCTTT	CASSGVGRNTEAFF
.	.	TRBV16	TRBJ1-2	TGTGCCAGCAGCCAATCGCCCGGGGATGGCTACACCTTC	CASSQSPGDGYTF
once	.	TRBV20-1	TRBJ2-7	TGCAGTGCTACGGTCCTCGAGCAGTACTTC	CSATVLEQYF
.	TRBD1	TRBV7-6	TRBJ2-7	TGTGCCAGCAGCCTTAGCTGGGGACAGGTTTCCTACGAGCAGTACTTC	CASSLSWGQVSYEQYF
once	TRBD2	TRBV7-9	TRBJ2-5	TGTGCCAGCAGCCGTCCGGGACTAGAAGGAGAGACCCAGTACTTC	CASSRPGLEGETQYF
.	.	TRBV6-5	TRBJ2-2	TGTGCCAGCAGTTTGACTTCGGTTATGTCCGGGGAGCTGTTTTTT	CASSLTSVMSGELFF
.	.	TRBV7-3	TRBJ2-2	TGTGCCAGCAGCTCCCGCTGGACAGCGAACACCGGGGAGCTGTTTTTT	CASSSRWTANTGELFF
.	.	TRBV7-9	TRBJ2-1	TGTGCCAGCAGCTTAGGTGGGGGCTACCCTTACAATGAGCAGTTCTTC	CASSLGGGYPYNEQFF
.	TRBD2	TRBV7-9	TRBJ2-1	TGTGCCAGCAGTCCCGGGACTAGCATGGGTGAGCAGTTCTTC	CASSPGTSMGEQFF
once	TRBD1	TRBV30	TRBJ1-2	TGTGCCTGGAGTGCAAAGACAGGGTTGCATGGCTACACCTTC	CAWSAKTGLHGYTF
.	.	TRBV1	TRBJ2-3	TGCACCAGCAGCCAAGATTTTCGACTAGCTTCGCAGTATTTT	CTSSQDFRLASQYF
.	TRBD1	TRBV11-2	TRBJ1-1	TGTGCCAGCAGCGACCGGGACAGACCCATGAACACTGAAGCTTTCTTT	CASSDRDRPMNTEAFF
.	TRBD2	TRBV5-4	TRBJ2-3	TGTGCCAGCAGCTGGGGACTAGCGGGGGAAGATACGCAGTATTTT	CASSWGLAGEDTQYF
.	TRBD1	TRBV27	TRBJ2-6	TGTGCCAGCAGTCCGGACAGGGACCCTGGGGCCAACGTCCTGACTTTC	CASSPDRDPGANVLTF
.	TRBD2	TRBV9	TRBJ2-3	TGTGCCAGCAGCGCACGACTAGCGGGGGGTGTAGATACGCAGTATTTT	CASSARLAGGVDTQYF
.	TRBD2	TRBV7-8	TRBJ2-5	TGTGCCAGCATCCGGGGGGGGGAGCAAGAGACCCAGTACTTC	CASIRGGEQETQYF
once	TRBD1	TRBV18	TRBJ1-1	TGTGCCAGCTCACTGGCGGGGACAGGGCGGTTGGCTTTCTTT	CASSLAGTGRLAFF
once	TRBD2	TRBV30	TRBJ2-3	TGTGCCTGGAGTGTAGCGGGAGGGTTGGATACGCAGTATTTT	CAWSVAGGLDTQYF
.	.	TRBV6-5	TRBJ2-7	TGTGCCAGCAGTTACTCTATCCTCTACGAGCAGTACTTC	CASSYSILYEQYF
.	.	TRBV15	TRBJ2-5	TGTGCCACCAGCAGAGAAAATCTGGAGACCCAGTACTTC	CATSRENLETQYF
.	TRBD2	TRBV6-4	TRBJ2-7	TGTGCCAGCAGTTTGGAGCGGGGAGGCGAGCAGTACTTC	CASSLERGGEQYF
once	.	TRBV28	TRBJ1-5	TGTGCCAGCAGACCAAGAGAACAGCCCCAGCATTTT	CASRPREQPQHF
.	.	TRBV10-3	TRBJ2-1	TGTGCCATCAGCATACAGGGCAATGAGCAGTTCTTC	CAISIQGNEQFF
.	.	TRBV7-3	TRBJ2-7	TGTGCCAGCAGCTCTAGGGGCTACGAGCAGTACTTC	CASSSRGYEQYF
.	.	TRBV5-6	TRBJ2-5	TGTGCCAGCAGCTTGCTTTACGGGACAGCGGGGACCCAGTACTTC	CASSLLYGTAGTQYF
.	.	TRBV4-1	TRBJ1-2	TGCGCCAGCAGCCAAAAGCCTCAAGACTTCTATGGCTACACCTTC	CASSQKPQDFYGYTF
.	TRBD2	TRBV2	TRBJ2-1	TGTGCCAGCAGTGGGTCAACTAGCGGGAGCAATGAGCAGTTCTTC	CASSGSTSGSNEQFF
.	.	TRBV11-2	TRBJ1-5	TGTGCCAGCAGCTTAGTCGGCAGCGACAATCAGCCCCAGCATTTT	CASSLVGSDNQPQHF
.	.	TRBV18	TRBJ1-1	TGTGCCAGCTCACCACAAGGGGTAGGAACTGAAGCTTTCTTT	CASSPQGVGTEAFF
.	TRBD2	TRBV6-1	TRBJ2-1	TGTGCCAGCAGATTCGCAAGCGGGAGTGGCTATGAGCAGTTCTTC	CASRFASGSGYEQFF
.	TRBD2	TRBV5-1	TRBJ2-2	TGCGCCAGCAGCTTCGGACTAGCGGGAAACACCGGGGAGCTGTTTTTT	CASSFGLAGNTGELFF
.	.	TRBV12-2	TRBJ2-7	TGTGCAAGTCGCTTAGCGGGGGGCGGACTAGCGGGTTACGAGCAGTACTTC	CASRLAGGGLAGYEQYF
.	.	TRBV27	TRBJ1-1	TGTGCCAGCAGCCCCATAACAAGGAGGGGGAACACTGAAGCTTTCTTT	CASSPITRRGNTEAFF
.	TRBD2	TRBV10-3	TRBJ2-7	TGTGCCATCAGTGACCCGGCGGGCGGGAGGTTCTACGAGCAGTACTTC	CAISDPAGGRFYEQYF